The T cell receptor beta chain described here comes from a study of monozygotic twins with inflammatory bowel disease. General study findings and limits: Patients with IBD had less TCRbeta diversity (inverse Simpson) than their healthy co-twins.

Per individual sample, eight separate reactions were used to make cDNA. Each CDR3 protein gets one entry in TCRdb, which reprocessed the 5' RACE reads and gives no DNA. Its listing shows about 380,000 distinct CDR3 sequences. Turning to this clonotype: Its antigen remains unidentified.

Germline V lookup: CDR1 SEHNR, CDR2 FQNEAQ (reference sequence). The CDR3 sequence is 14 residues long. This receptor was identified in a human donor with ulcerative colitis or Crohn's disease, or a healthy co-twin of an affected twin (not recorded which). V and J are TRBV7-9 and TRBJ2-4; TCRdb's D call, TRBD1, is unchecked because there is no DNA. Sequenced: blood. The CDR3 protein is CASSLGGQKNIQYF.